A single sample gave rise to the 17 T cell receptor beta chains below, sequenced in a study of T cell clonality in common variable immunodeficiency. Sequencing used immunoSEQ multiplex PCR; TCRdb keeps in-frame clones, though not all of them. Sampling found 45,000 to 60,000 clones, none seen once. The sequenced sample was peripheral blood mononuclear cells. Receptor source: a person between 18 and 75 years old in good health.

This clone was counted at least ten times. The CDR3 extends 3 residues past the end of the read, so its final part is completed from the germline J gene. The chain combines TRBV29-1 with TRBJ2-1, with 9 bases matching TRBD2. Germline V gene sequence: CDR1 SQVTM, CDR2 ANQGSEA. This CDR3 is 15 amino acids long. The junction had 11 bases not matched to a gene; V was cut back by 6 bases and J by 5 bases. CDR3 loop: CSVSFRLAGNNEQFF. The part of the CDR3 DNA that was read is TGCAGCGTCTCCTTTAGGCTAGCGGGGAACAATGAG.

This clone was seen at least ten times. The CDR3 end falls 3 residues outside the read, so it is completed with the germline J gene. The gene calls are TRBV5-1 and TRBJ1-1; TRBD1 matches 11 bases. The length of the CDR3 is 17 residues. CDR1 SGHRS and CDR2 YFSETQ come from the germline V gene. V lost 3 bases, J lost 0 bases, and 7 bases stayed unmatched. The CDR3 DNA, read in part, is TGCGCCAGCAGCTCGGGACAGGGGGTATTCATGAACACTGAA. Translation gives CASSSGQGVFMNTE. The whole CDR3 sequence is CASSSGQGVFMNTEAFF.

This clone was seen ten or more times. The CDR3 is cut off 3 residues early in the read; its end comes from the germline J gene. The V call is TRBV18, the J call TRBJ2-7; a possible D gene is TRBD1 (6 bases). V lost 8 bases and J lost 0, with 14 bases in between. The CDR3 covers 14 residues. Germline V gives CDR1 KGHSH, CDR2 LQKENI. CDR3 protein: CASADRYTSYEQYF. The DNA read from the CDR3 is TGTGCCAGCGCAGACAGGTATACCTCCTACGAG.

This clone was counted many times. The read falls 3 residues short of the CDR3 end, and the missing part is taken from the germline J gene. V gene TRBV18 combines with J gene TRBJ2-5; 10 nucleotides line up with TRBD2. In germline, CDR1 is KGHSH, CDR2 LQKENI. The length of the CDR3 is 15 residues. V dropped 6 bases and J dropped 5; count of bases not matched to a gene: 9. CDR3 amino acids: CASSRTLAGTETQYF. The sequenced CDR3 bases are TGTGCCAGCTCTCGTACACTAGCGGGGACGGAGACC.

This clone was seen at least ten times. Sequencing ends 3 residues short of the CDR3 end; the germline J gene provides the rest. The chain carries TRBV19 and TRBJ1-1, with D possibly TRBD1 on 5 matching bases. CDR3 length: 14 residues. V was clipped by 6 bases and J by 6 bases, with 17 bases between them. CDR1 and CDR2 (germline): LNHDA, SQIVND (reference sequence). CDR3: CASRMGGANAEAFF. The part of the CDR3 DNA that was read is TGTGCCAGTAGGATGGGCGGGGCGAATGCTGAA. The full variable domain, completed using reference TRBV19 and TRBJ1-1, is DGGITQSPKYLFRKEGQNVTLSCEQNLNHDAMYWYRQDPGQGLRLIYYSQIVNDFQKGDIAEGYSVSREKKESFPLTVTSAQKNPTAFYLCASRMGGANAEAFFGQGTRLTVV.

This clone has at least ten counts. The read ends 3 residues shy of where the CDR3 ends; the end is completed using the germline J gene. This sequence joins TRBV20-1 and TRBJ2-2, with D possibly being TRBD1 (5 bases). This CDR3 has 15 residues. Germline lookup yields CDR1 DFQATT and CDR2 SNEGSKA (reference sequence). This CDR3 reads CSASRRAGQNSPLFF. The sequenced part of the CDR3 DNA is TGCAGTGCTAGTAGACGGGCAGGGCAAAATTCACCG.

This clone was recorded at least ten times. Incomplete CDR3 DNA: TGTGCCAGCAGTGACGTTTCCGGGGTGAATTCACCC. This sequence encodes CASSDVSGVNSP. The CDR3 in full is CASSDVSGVNSPLHF. The chain combines TRBV2 with TRBJ1-6, with D unresolved. From the germline J gene comes the end of the CDR3, since the read stops 3 residues before it. This CDR3 spans 15 amino acids. Trimming shortened V by 3 bases and J by 7 bases, and 13 bases separated the two germline ends. Germline values: CDR1 SNHLY, CDR2 FYNNEI.

This clone was picked up many times. The missing CDR3 end, 3 residues past where the read stops, is filled in from the germline J gene. The chain joins TRBV19 to TRBJ1-6; D unclear. The length of the CDR3 is 15 residues. The V gene lost 4 bases and the J gene lost 3 bases, with 10 bases spanning the gap. In germline, CDR1 is LNHDA, CDR2 SQIVND (reference sequence). The part of the CDR3 DNA that was read is TGTGCCAGTAGTACGAGGGTGGGCTATAATTCACCC. Encoded protein: CASSTRVGYNSP. The entire CDR3 protein is CASSTRVGYNSPLHF.

This clone was picked up many times. The read is 3 residues too short to cover the CDR3 end, so that end is filled in from the germline J gene. The V and J genes are TRBV6-1 and TRBJ2-3; 11 bases fit TRBD2. Germline CDR1 MNHNS, CDR2 SASEGT. The CDR3 contains 15 residues. With V trimmed by 4 bases and J by 3 bases, 3 bases remained unmatched. CDR3 DNA, as far as it was read: TGTGCCAGCAGTGTTACTAGCGGGGGTACAGATACG. This sequence encodes CASSVTSGGTDT. The CDR3, in full, reads CASSVTSGGTDTQYF.

This clone has at least ten counts. The CDR3 end falls 3 residues outside the read, so it is completed with the germline J gene. J is TRBJ1-4 and V is TRBV5-1, with unresolved D. Germline CDR1 reads SGHRS; CDR2 reads YFSETQ. This CDR3 region has 14 residues. V was cut by 4 bases and J by 0 bases, with 7 bases left in between. The sequenced part of the CDR3 DNA is TGCGCCAGCAGCATCGGTGCAACTAATGAAAAA. It codes for CASSIGATNEK. The CDR3 as a whole reads CASSIGATNEKLFF.

This clone was seen repeatedly, ten times or more. This CDR3 reads CASSPQPEETQYF. Incomplete CDR3 DNA: TGTGCCAGCTCACCACAGCCCGAAGAGACC. V and J are TRBV18 and TRBJ2-5, with D unclear. The CDR3 goes on 3 residues after the read ends, and that part is filled in from the germline J gene. V dropped 1 base and J dropped 3 bases, with 6 bases sitting between them. The CDR3 contains 13 residues. Germline V gene sequence: CDR1 KGHSH, CDR2 LQKENI.

This clone has a count of ten or more. The read ends 3 residues early relative to the CDR3; the germline J gene fills the gap. V gene TRBV7-2 combines with J gene TRBJ2-3; D not certain. Germline lookup yields CDR1 SGHTA and CDR2 FQGNSA. Trimming stripped 8 bases from V and 1 base from J, with 10 bases between. This CDR3 is built from 13 residues. The sequenced CDR3 bases are TGTGCCAGCCTCGGTCGTGGCACAGATACG. It specifies CASLGRGTDT. The whole CDR3 protein is CASLGRGTDTQYF.

This clone was picked up many times. CDR3 loop: CASSQSLAGVYNEQFF. CDR3 DNA (partial): TGTGCCAGCAGCCAGTCTCTGGCGGGGGTCTACAATGAG. The J gene is TRBJ2-1, the V gene TRBV4-2; TRBD2 aligns across 7 bases. The read gets to within 3 residues of the CDR3 end, and the germline J gene fills in the rest. J lost 3 bases, V lost 3 bases, and 8 bases had no gene match. From germline, CDR1 is LGHNA and CDR2 YNFKEQ. The CDR3 extends over 16 amino acids.

This clone was counted only a few times. The read finishes 3 residues shy of the CDR3 end, and the germline J gene is used to complete it. V usage is TRBV2 and J usage is TRBJ1-2; TRBD1 might be the D (6 bases). V lost 0 bases and J lost 6, with 14 bases in between. The length of the CDR3 is 15 residues. Germline V gives CDR1 SNHLY, CDR2 FYNNEI. The covered CDR3 bases are TGTGCCAGCAGTGAAGCGCCGGGGGGCAAGGATGGC. Translated, it gives CASSEAPGGKDG. Given in full, the CDR3 is CASSEAPGGKDGYTF.

This clone appeared many times. The CDR3 DNA, read in part, is TGTGCCTGGAGCACTGCCGGGGGGCCC. It translates to CAWSTAGGP. The CDR3, in full, reads CAWSTAGGPQHF. The rearrangement joins TRBV30 to TRBJ1-5; D possibly corresponds to TRBD1 (5 bases). The CDR3 end falls 3 residues outside the read, so it is completed with the germline J gene. Trimming shortened V by 3 bases and J by 9 bases, and 12 bases separated the two germline ends. The CDR3 is made up of 12 amino acids. In germline, CDR1 is GTSNPN, CDR2 SVGIG (reference sequence).

This clone was picked up many times. The CDR3 end lies 3 residues beyond the end of the read and is filled in from the germline J gene. J is TRBJ2-3 and V is TRBV20-1; D gene uncertain. The germline V gene encodes CDR1 DFQATT and CDR2 SNEGSKA (reference sequence). The germline V and J ends were trimmed by 0 bases and 1 base, with 8 bases remaining between them. The CDR3 has 14 amino acids. This CDR3 is CSARDTAGTDTQYF. Partial CDR3 DNA: TGCAGTGCTAGAGACACTGCTGGCACAGATACG.

This clone was seen at least ten times. Sequencing ends 3 residues short of the CDR3 end; the germline J gene provides the rest. This chain joins TRBV6-4 and TRBJ2-1, with D possibly TRBD2 on 5 matching bases. Germline CDR1 reads MRHNA; CDR2 reads SNTAGT. Deletions cut 6 bases from V and 5 bases from J, with 14 bases between. There are 14 residues in the CDR3. The CDR3: CASRKGADNNEQFF. CDR3 DNA, as far as it was read: TGTGCCAGCAGAAAGGGAGCGGATAACAATGAG.